The TCR beta chain under discussion was sequenced for a study of T-cell reconstitution after alpha-beta-depleted transplantation in children. Study-wide findings and caveats: Fresh T-cell production supplied most of the T-cell counts and diversity seen one year after transplant. Several patients had high TCRbeta diversity at day 60; it came from surviving recipient T cells and thymic progenitors. The origin of alpha-beta T cells about two months after transplant was reportedly several hundred expanded graft clones.

Researchers prepared the TCRbeta library using unique molecular identifiers, the study reports. TCRdb re-called the PCR reads through MiXCR, storing one row per CDR3 protein. The table has about 300,000 distinct CDR3 sequences, roughly a tenth seen once. To note about this clonotype: Its antigen is unknown.

This CDR3 has 16 residues. Germline V CDR1 and CDR2: MNHEY, SVGAGI. V lost 0 bases, J lost 0 bases, and 9 bases lay in between. The specimen was PBMCs, collected before TCRalphabeta/CD19-depleted stem cell transplant. The TCR sequence derives from a boy under two years old with acute myeloid leukemia, due to receive a stem cell transplant. The chain is built from TRBV6-5 and TRBJ1-3; a possible D gene is TRBD1 (5 bases). CDR3 loop: CASSYSEDSSGNTIYF. The CDR3 DNA sequence: TGTGCCAGCAGTTACTCCGAAGACAGCTCTGGAAACACCATATATTTT.